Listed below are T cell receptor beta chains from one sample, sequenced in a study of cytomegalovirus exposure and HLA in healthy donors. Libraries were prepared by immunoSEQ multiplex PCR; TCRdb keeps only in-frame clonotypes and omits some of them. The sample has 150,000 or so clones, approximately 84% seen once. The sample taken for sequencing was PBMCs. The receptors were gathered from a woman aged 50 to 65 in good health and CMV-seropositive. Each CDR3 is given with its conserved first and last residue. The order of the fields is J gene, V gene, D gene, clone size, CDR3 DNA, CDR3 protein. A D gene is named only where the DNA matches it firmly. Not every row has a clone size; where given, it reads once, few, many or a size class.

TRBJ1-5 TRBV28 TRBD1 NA TGTGCCAGCAGTTTACCGACAGGGGTTGGGGGTCAGCCCCAGCATTTT CASSLPTGVGGQPQHF
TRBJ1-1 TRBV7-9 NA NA TGTGCCAGCAGCAAACCGACAGGGAACACTGAAGCTTTCTTT CASSKPTGNTEAFF
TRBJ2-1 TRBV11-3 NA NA TGTGCCAGCAGCTATCGGGTTTACAATGAGCAGTTCTTC CASSYRVYNEQFF
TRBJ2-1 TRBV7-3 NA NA TGTGCCAGCAGCTTAACTCCTAGAACCCCATACAATGAGCAGTTCTTC CASSLTPRTPYNEQFF
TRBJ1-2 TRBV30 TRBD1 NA TGTGCCTGGAGGGGTCCAGGGGGCGCAAATGGCTACACCTTC CAWRGPGGANGYTF
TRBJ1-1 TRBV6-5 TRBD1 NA TGTGCCAGCAGAAACAGGGGCGGGCACACTGAAGCTTTCTTT CASRNRGGHTEAFF
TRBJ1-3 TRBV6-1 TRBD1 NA TGTGCCAGCAGTGAAGCGGACAGGGGATGGATAGGAAACACCATATATTTT CASSEADRGWIGNTIYF
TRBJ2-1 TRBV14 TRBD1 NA TGTGCCAGCAGCCAAGATCCCCCGGGACAGGGAAACAATGAGCAGTTCTTC CASSQDPPGQGNNEQFF
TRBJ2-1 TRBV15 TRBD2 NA TGTGCCACCAGCACCCGAGCGGGGGGGTACAATGAGCAGTTCTTC CATSTRAGGYNEQFF
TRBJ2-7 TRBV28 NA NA TGTGCCAGCAGTGCGCCAAGCTACTCCTACGAGCAGTACTTC CASSAPSYSYEQYF
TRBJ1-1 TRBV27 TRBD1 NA TGTGCCAGCAGTCTCCAGGGGGGCACTGAAGCTTTCTTT CASSLQGGTEAFF
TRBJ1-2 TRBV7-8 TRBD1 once TGTGCCAGCAGCTTAGTACAGGGGGGGAACTATGGCTACACCTTC CASSLVQGGNYGYTF
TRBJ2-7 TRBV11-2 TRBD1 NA TGTGCCAGCACCATACGGTGGACAGGGGGCAACGAGCAGTACTTC CASTIRWTGGNEQYF
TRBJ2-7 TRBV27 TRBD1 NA TGTGCCAGCAGTTTCCTTGGACAGGGGACCTCCTACGAGCAGTACTTC CASSFLGQGTSYEQYF
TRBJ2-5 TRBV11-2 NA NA TGTGCCAGCAGCTTCATGTTGGAGACCCAGTACTTC CASSFMLETQYF
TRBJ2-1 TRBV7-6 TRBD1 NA TGTGCCAGCAGCTCAACAGGGGGCGCGTACAATGAGCAGTTCTTC CASSSTGGAYNEQFF
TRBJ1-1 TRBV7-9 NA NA TGTGCCAGCAGCTTAGAGTCCTCAGGGTATGCTTTCTTT CASSLESSGYAFF
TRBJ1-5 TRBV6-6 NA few TGTGCCAGCAGTCCTCCGGGTCAGCCCCAGCATTTT CASSPPGQPQHF
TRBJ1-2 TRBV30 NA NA TGTGCCTGGGTTGGGGGCGCGGAAGATGGCTACACCTTC CAWVGGAEDGYTF
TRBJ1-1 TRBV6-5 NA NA TGTGCCAGCAATAAAGGGGGGGACGTGAACACTGAAGCTTTCTTT CASNKGGDVNTEAFF
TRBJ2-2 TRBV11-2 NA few TGTGCCAGCAGATTCCAGGGGATTACCGGGGAGCTGTTTTTT CASRFQGITGELFF
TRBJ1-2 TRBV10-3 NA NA TGTGCCATCAGTGAGTTTAGCGGGCCCGGCTACACCTTC CAISEFSGPGYTF
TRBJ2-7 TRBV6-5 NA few TGTGCCAGCAGAACGACAGGACTCGGTGACTACGAGCAGTACTTC CASRTTGLGDYEQYF
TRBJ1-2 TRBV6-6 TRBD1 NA TGTGCCAGCAGGACAGGGGTGTATGGCTACACCTTC CASRTGVYGYTF
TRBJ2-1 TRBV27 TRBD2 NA TGTGCCAGCAGTTTAATACTAGCGGGAGTCAATGAGCAGTTCTTC CASSLILAGVNEQFF
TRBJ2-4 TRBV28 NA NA TGTGCCAGCAGTTGGGGGGAGGCCCCCCAGTACTTC CASSWGEAPQYF
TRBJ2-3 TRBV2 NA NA TGTGCCAGAACGAAGGGGGGCACAGATACGCAGTATTTT CARTKGGTDTQYF
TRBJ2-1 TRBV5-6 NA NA TGTGCCAGCAGCTTTGACTTACTAGAGAATGAGCAGTTCTTC CASSFDLLENEQFF
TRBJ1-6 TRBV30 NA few TGTGCCTGGAGTGGTAATAATTCACCCCTCCACTTT CAWSGNNSPLHF
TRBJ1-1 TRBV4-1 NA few TGCGCCAGCAGCCAAGCAAACAGGGTCACTGAAGCTTTCTTT CASSQANRVTEAFF
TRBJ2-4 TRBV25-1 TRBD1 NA TGTGCCAGCAGTCCGCTTAGTCTACAGGGGGCAAGGAACAGTCAGTACTTC CASSPLSLQGARNSQYF
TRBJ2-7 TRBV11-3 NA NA TGTGCCGCAACTTGGCAGGGGACCTACGAGCAGTACTTC CAATWQGTYEQYF
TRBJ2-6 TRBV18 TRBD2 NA TGTGCCAGCTCCCTCGGGAGGATTGGGGCCAACGTCCTGACTTTC CASSLGRIGANVLTF
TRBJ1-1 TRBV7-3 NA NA TGTGCCAGCAGCTCCCCCCAGGTGCCTCCCGGGGGATGGAACACTGAAGCTTTCTTT CASSSPQVPPGGWNTEAFF
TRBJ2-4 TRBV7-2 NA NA TGTGCCAGCAGCTTAGCCGGGGGAGTCGGGAAAAACATTCAGTACTTC CASSLAGGVGKNIQYF
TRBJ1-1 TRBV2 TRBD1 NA TGTGCCAGCAGAGACCTGACAGGGGTCACGAGTGAAGCTTTCTTT CASRDLTGVTSEAFF
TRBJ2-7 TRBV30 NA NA TGTGCCTGGAGTGTACTAGGACTACTGGACGAGCAGTACTTC CAWSVLGLLDEQYF
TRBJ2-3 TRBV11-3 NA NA TGTGCCAGCAGCTTAGCCCAGGGCACTAGCACAGATACGCAGTATTTT CASSLAQGTSTDTQYF
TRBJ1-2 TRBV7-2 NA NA TGTGCCAGCAGCACCGACAGCTATGGCTACACCTTC CASSTDSYGYTF
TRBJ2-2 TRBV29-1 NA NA TGCAGCGTTGGTCGGGATACGAACACCGGGGAGCTGTTTTTT CSVGRDTNTGELFF
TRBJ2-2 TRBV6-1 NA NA TGTGCCAGCAGTGAAAACCGGTACACCGGGGAGCTGTTTTTT CASSENRYTGELFF
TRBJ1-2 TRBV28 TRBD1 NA TGTGCCAGCAGTTTGCCGGGACAGGGGAACTATGGCTACACCTTC CASSLPGQGNYGYTF
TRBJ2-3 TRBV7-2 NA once TGTGCCAGCAGCTTGGAGCACACAGATACGCAGTATTTT CASSLEHTDTQYF
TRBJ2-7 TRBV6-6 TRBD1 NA TGTGCCAGCACTCCAGGGACAGGTTACGAGCAGTACTTC CASTPGTGYEQYF